Listed below are T cell receptor beta chains from one sample, sequenced in a study of blood T cell repertoires in COVID-19. Repertoires were generated with immunoSEQ multiplex PCR, while TCRdb's copy carries only in-frame clones and drops some. The profile shows some 190,000 clones, approximately 80% of them singletons. The sequenced material came from peripheral blood. The source is a woman in her forties or fifties with active or convalescent COVID-19. Both conserved end residues are part of each CDR3. A D gene is named only where the DNA matches it firmly. The listing skips clone size in some rows; elsewhere it reads once, few, many or a size class.

clone size,J gene,V gene,D gene,CDR3 protein,CDR3 DNA
-,TRBJ2-4,TRBV2,TRBD1,CASSSDRVKNIQYF,TGTGCCAGCAGTTCCGACAGGGTCAAAAACATTCAGTACTTC
-,TRBJ2-3,TRBV9,TRBD2,CASSVGGLQGPTSGSLFQGTQYF,TGTGCCAGCAGCGTAGGTGGGTTGCAGGGACCGACTAGCGGGAGCCTTTTTCAGGGGACGCAGTATTTT
-,TRBJ1-1,TRBV30,-,CAWTPRGGQTFEAFF,TGTGCCTGGACCCCACGGGGTGGACAGACTTTTGAAGCTTTCTTT
-,TRBJ2-1,TRBV7-2,-,CASSLGSRVVDGEQFF,TGTGCCAGCAGCTTAGGATCCAGGGTGGTGGATGGTGAGCAGTTCTTC
-,TRBJ2-5,TRBV12-3/TRBV12-4,-,CASSWLVEETQYF,TGTGCCAGCAGTTGGCTAGTCGAAGAGACCCAGTACTTC
few,TRBJ1-3,TRBV7-8,-,CASSLVVTAGNTIYF,TGTGCCAGCAGCTTAGTGGTGACAGCTGGAAACACCATATATTTT
-,TRBJ1-2,TRBV21-1,-,CASSKFEGVRAYGYTF,TGTGCCAGCAGCAAATTTGAAGGGGTAAGGGCCTATGGCTACACCTTC
-,TRBJ2-1,TRBV7-2,TRBD2,CASSLGGGGAYNEQFF,TGTGCCAGCAGCTTAGGAGGTGGGGGGGCCTACAATGAGCAGTTCTTC
many,TRBJ1-5,TRBV19,TRBD1,CASSPQGISNQPQHF,TGTGCCAGTAGTCCACAGGGGATTAGCAATCAGCCCCAGCATTTT
-,TRBJ2-1,TRBV6-1,TRBD2,CASSDLSGDYNEQFF,TGTGCCAGCAGTGACCTTAGCGGGGATTACAATGAGCAGTTCTTC
-,TRBJ2-5,TRBV3-1/TRBV3-2,-,CASSQDRGGQTQYF,TGTGCCAGCAGCCAAGACAGGGGTGGACAGACCCAGTACTTC
few,TRBJ2-3,TRBV28,-,CASSFRSPWDTQYF,TGTGCCAGCAGTTTCCGGTCGCCCTGGGATACGCAGTATTTT
-,TRBJ1-1,TRBV7-3,-,CASSPGRDTEAFF,TGTGCCAGCAGCCCGGGGAGAGACACTGAAGCTTTCTTT
few,TRBJ1-6,TRBV7-9,-,CASTAPDYQNSPLHF,TGTGCCAGCACCGCTCCCGATTATCAGAATTCACCCCTCCACTTT
-,TRBJ1-1,TRBV7-6,TRBD1,CASSSTGLNTEAFF,TGTGCCAGCAGCTCGACAGGGCTGAACACTGAAGCTTTCTTT
-,TRBJ2-5,TRBV5-5,TRBD1,CASSLSREGARPETQYF,TGTGCCAGCAGCTTAAGTCGTGAGGGGGCGCGCCCAGAGACCCAGTACTTC
-,TRBJ1-3,TRBV19,-,CASSIGEERITGNTIYF,TGTGCCAGTAGTATCGGGGAGGAGAGGATAACTGGAAACACCATATATTTT
-,TRBJ2-2,TRBV4-3,TRBD2,CASSQESSGGTLANTGELFF,TGCGCCAGCAGCCAAGAAAGCTCGGGAGGGACTCTAGCGAACACCGGGGAGCTGTTTTTT
-,TRBJ1-3,TRBV5-1,TRBD1,CASSLTGQGYGNTIYF,TGCGCCAGCAGCTTGACGGGACAGGGATACGGAAACACCATATATTTT
-,TRBJ2-3,TRBV10-3,TRBD2,CAISEGKRGTDTQYF,TGTGCCATCAGTGAGGGGAAGCGGGGGACAGATACGCAGTATTTT
-,TRBJ1-2,TRBV18,-,CASSPLGVRGRDYGYTF,TGTGCCAGCTCACCCCTCGGGGTACGCGGGAGGGACTATGGCTACACCTTC
-,TRBJ2-3,TRBV7-6,-,CASSPEPSGSTDTQYF,TGTGCCAGCAGCCCCGAGCCCAGCGGGAGCACAGATACGCAGTATTTT
many,TRBJ2-7,TRBV29-1,TRBD1,CSVGDRGPGEQYF,TGCAGCGTTGGAGACAGGGGGCCGGGCGAGCAGTACTTC
-,TRBJ2-3,TRBV10-3,TRBD2,CAISPGLAGYTDTQYF,TGTGCCATCAGCCCCGGACTAGCGGGGTACACAGATACGCAGTATTTT
-,TRBJ1-5,TRBV2,-,CASSDSVSNQPQHF,TGTGCCAGCAGTGACTCAGTTAGCAATCAGCCCCAGCATTTT
-,TRBJ2-7,TRBV9,-,CASSVAGESPGEQYF,TGTGCCAGCAGCGTAGCTGGGGAGTCCCCTGGGGAGCAGTACTTC
-,TRBJ2-6,TRBV19,-,CASTPLTGANVLTF,TGTGCCAGTACTCCACTTACTGGGGCCAACGTCCTGACTTTC
-,TRBJ1-1,TRBV11-2,-,CASSFNGGGTEAFF,TGTGCCAGCAGCTTTAATGGGGGGGGCACTGAAGCTTTCTTT
once,TRBJ1-2,TRBV6-5,-,CASRRDTDKNGYTF,TGTGCCAGCAGACGGGACACCGATAAGAATGGCTACACCTTC
few,TRBJ1-2,TRBV20-1,-,CSARADYGYTF,TGCAGTGCTAGAGCAGACTACGGCTACACCTTC
-,TRBJ1-1,TRBV5-1,-,CASSNGEYTEAFF,TGCGCCAGCAGTAACGGTGAATACACTGAAGCTTTCTTT
once,TRBJ2-7,TRBV9,TRBD1,CASSVVVTGGFFYEQYF,TGTGCCAGCAGCGTAGTGGTGACAGGGGGATTTTTTTACGAGCAGTACTTC
-,TRBJ2-7,TRBV6-2/TRBV6-3,-,CASSRTRGYEQYF,TGTGCCAGCAGTCGTACAAGGGGCTACGAGCAGTACTTC
-,TRBJ1-3,TRBV28,-,CASSRQISGNTIYF,TGTGCCAGCAGTAGACAGATCTCTGGAAACACCATATATTTT
-,TRBJ2-7,TRBV4-2,-,CASSQAQVRISYEQYF,TGTGCCAGCAGCCAAGCCCAGGTTAGAATCTCCTACGAGCAGTACTTC
-,TRBJ2-1,TRBV19,TRBD2,CAWRGLAGDTPYNEQFF,TGTGCCTGGCGTGGGCTAGCGGGGGATACCCCCTACAATGAGCAGTTCTTC
-,TRBJ1-3,TRBV7-2,TRBD1,CASSVQGAPGNTIYF,TGTGCCAGCAGCGTCCAGGGGGCCCCTGGAAACACCATATATTTT
-,TRBJ1-2,TRBV5-5,-,CASSPTGDYGYTF,TGTGCCAGCAGCCCCACGGGGGATTATGGCTACACCTTC
-,TRBJ2-5,TRBV18,TRBD1,CASSPGQGGIQETQYF,TGTGCCAGCTCACCGGGACAGGGCGGAATACAAGAGACCCAGTACTTC
-,TRBJ2-7,TRBV5-6,TRBD2,CASSPLTSGSSYEQYF,TGTGCCAGCAGCCCATTGACTAGCGGGAGCTCCTACGAGCAGTACTTC
-,TRBJ1-5,TRBV6-2/TRBV6-3,TRBD1,CASSRAQGMWQPQHF,TGTGCCAGCAGTAGGGCACAGGGGATGTGGCAGCCCCAGCATTTT
-,TRBJ2-3,TRBV20-1,TRBD2,CSASGSGRDAVTDTQYF,TGCAGTGCTAGTGGTAGCGGGAGGGATGCCGTCACAGATACGCAGTATTTT
few,TRBJ1-1,TRBV27,-,CASSDSTDASTEAFF,TGTGCCAGCAGTGACTCGACCGACGCGAGCACTGAAGCTTTCTTT
once,TRBJ1-2,TRBV5-1,-,CASSLGGLTNGYTF,TGCGCCAGCAGCTTGGGGGGGCTAACGAATGGCTACACCTTC
-,TRBJ2-1,TRBV11-1,TRBD2,CASSLARGGEQFF,TGTGCCAGCAGCTTAGCACGCGGGGGTGAGCAGTTCTTC
-,TRBJ2-1,TRBV5-1,-,CASSLDGKNEQFF,TGCGCCAGCAGCCTGGACGGGAAGAATGAGCAGTTCTTC
-,TRBJ2-1,TRBV6-2/TRBV6-3,-,CASSQIRDWAYNEQFF,TGTGCCAGCAGCCAGATCCGGGACTGGGCCTACAATGAGCAGTTCTTC